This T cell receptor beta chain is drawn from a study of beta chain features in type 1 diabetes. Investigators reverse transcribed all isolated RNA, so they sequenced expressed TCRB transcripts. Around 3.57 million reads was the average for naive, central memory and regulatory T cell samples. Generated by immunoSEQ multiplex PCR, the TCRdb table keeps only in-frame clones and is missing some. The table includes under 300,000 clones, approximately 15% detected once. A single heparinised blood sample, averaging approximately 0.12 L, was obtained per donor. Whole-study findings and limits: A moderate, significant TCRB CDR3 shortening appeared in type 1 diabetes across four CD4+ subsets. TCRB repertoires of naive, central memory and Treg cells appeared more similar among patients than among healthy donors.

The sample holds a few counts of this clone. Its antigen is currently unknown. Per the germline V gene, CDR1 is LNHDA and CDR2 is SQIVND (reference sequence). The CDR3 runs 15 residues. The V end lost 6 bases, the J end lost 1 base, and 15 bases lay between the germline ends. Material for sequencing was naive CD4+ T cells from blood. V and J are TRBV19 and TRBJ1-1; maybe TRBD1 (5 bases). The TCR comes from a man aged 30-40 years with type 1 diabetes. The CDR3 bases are TGTGCCAGTAGACCCCTCGGAGGGGAGAACACTGAAGCTTTCTTT. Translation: CASRPLGGENTEAFF.